The TCR beta chain under discussion was sequenced for a study of T-cell reconstitution after alpha-beta-depleted transplantation in children. Regarding the study as a whole: In patients about two months after transplant, alpha-beta T cells reportedly arose from several hundred expanded graft clones. One year post-transplant, T-cell counts and diversity were largely derived from T cells produced anew. After transplant, high TCRbeta diversity at day 60 in some patients arose from surviving recipient T cells and thymic progenitors.

To note about this clonotype: No antigen is known for it.

Unique molecular identifiers featured in how the TCRbeta library was prepared. TCRdb re-called the PCR reads through MiXCR, storing one row per CDR3 protein. The table has 490,000 or so distinct CDR3 sequences, about 10% seen once. Germline V gives CDR1 SNHLY, CDR2 FYNNEI. V lost 3 bases to trimming and J lost 3 bases; unmatched junction nucleotides: 5. The CDR3 sequence is 15 residues long. This sequence joins TRBV2 and TRBJ2-5, with 9 bases identical to TRBD1. Here the sequenced sample was PBMCs, taken before TCRalphabeta/CD19-depleted stem cell transplant. The receptor's source is a child aged 2 to 9 with inherited bone marrow failure, due to receive a stem cell transplant. DNA for the CDR3: TGTGCCAGCAGTGACCCTGGACAGGGGAAAGAGACCCAGTACTTC. This gives the protein CASSDPGQGKETQYF.